The entry below describes one TCR beta chain. No cognate antigen has been identified for it. Germline is not matched at one junction end, which may reflect a read error. The library was prepared using PCR. The sequencer was a HiSeq X Ten. High-throughput sequencing was used to characterize the TCR repertoires. TCRdb trimmed public reads at Q25 via fastp, called clones via MiXCR and kept in-frame beta chains. Identical CDR3 proteins give one entry, which carries the most common genes and DNA. This sample holds 30,000 or so distinct CDR3 sequences; about half were observed only once. The ten largest make up around 23% of the sample. The time point label, read with the paper, signifies: after preoperative PTX-NDP chemotherapy. Before surgery, patients were given paclitaxel-nedaplatin as preoperative chemotherapy. The source of the sample is a study of esophageal squamous cell carcinoma under preoperative chemotherapy (dated by TCRdb to the late 2010s). For context, the study as a whole: The study profiled TCR repertoires of both peripheral blood T cells and tumor-infiltrating lymphocytes. The cohort comprised roughly five patients with primary esophageal squamous cell carcinoma. Repertoires from samples obtained before paclitaxel-nedaplatin therapy were compared with repertoires from samples obtained after paclitaxel-nedaplatin therapy. In patients with esophageal squamous cell carcinoma, the study looked at what paclitaxel-nedaplatin chemotherapy did to T-cell receptor repertoires. Broader findings and caveats from the paper: Clonotype frequencies shifted immediately and substantially under paclitaxel-nedaplatin therapy, and abundant clones were more likely to contract than to amplify. Post-treatment tumor-infiltrating lymphocytes appeared partly derived from peripheral T cells migrating into the tumor, not solely from local clonal changes. The analysis included only a handful of patients with esophageal squamous cell carcinoma, making the cohort small. A significant increase in TCR diversity was observed in peripheral T cells after chemotherapy, whereas no such increase was observed in tumor-infiltrating lymphocytes.

This sequence originates from a human donor with esophageal squamous cell carcinoma. The donor label of this sample is uncertain. Specimen collection occurred from a patient given preoperative chemotherapy.

This receptor carries the CDR3 CASSSGGCGTNMQYF. The DNA reads as follows: TGTGCCAGCAGCTCGGGGGGGTGCGGCACAAACATGCAGTATTTC. The chain is encoded by TRBV7-8 joined to TRBJ2-3; 8 bases in between match TRBD2. The germline V gene supplies CDR1 SGHVS and CDR2 FQNEAQ. There are 15 amino acids in the CDR3, from cysteine to phenylalanine inclusive. The sequence is cut down to CDR3 DNA, 45 bases in frame from base 1. This CDR3, with the reference TRBV7-8 and TRBJ2-3 proteins standing in past its ends, gives the full variable domain GAGVSQSPRYKVAKRGQDVALRCDPISGHVSLFWYQQALGQGPEFLTYFQNEAQLDKSGLPSDRFFAERPEGSVSTLKIQRTQQEDSAVYLCASSSGGCGTNMQYFGPGTRLTVL.